These 5 T cell receptor beta chains came from one sample sequenced in a study of blood T cell repertoires in COVID-19. Profiling relied on immunoSEQ multiplex PCR, and the TCRdb table lists in-frame clones only, not all of them. The repertoire holds 95,000 to 150,000 clones, with 70% to 80% as singletons. Sequencing was performed on peripheral blood. The receptors originated from a human donor in a cohort sampled during active COVID-19.

V is TRBV18 and J is TRBJ1-2; TRBD1 aligns across 8 bases. Germline trimming cut 1 base from V and 3 bases from J; bases unmatched to any gene: 7. Germline assignment: CDR1 KGHSH and CDR2 LQKENI. The CDR3 extends over 16 amino acids. The CDR3 loop reads CASSPLLMDRDYGYTF. DNA for the CDR3: TGTGCCAGCTCACCACTCTTAATGGACAGGGACTATGGCTACACCTTC.

The V call is TRBV12-3 or TRBV12-4, the J call TRBJ2-7; 7 positions agree with TRBD1. Trimming took 5 bases from V and 6 from J; bases not matched to a gene: 1. The CDR3 sequence is 11 residues long. CDR3 coding DNA: TGTGCCAGCAGTGGGGACAGCGAGCAGTACTTC. Its translation: CASSGDSEQYF.

V and J are TRBV29-1 and TRBJ2-7, with a weak D call TRBD1 (6 bases). Germline lookup yields CDR1 SQVTM and CDR2 ANQGSEA. The CDR3 has 12 amino acids. Trimming stripped 6 bases from V and 1 base from J, with 10 bases between. The chain's CDR3 is CSVQDSSYEQYF. In DNA, the CDR3 is TGCAGCGTACAGGACAGTTCCTACGAGCAGTACTTC.

The J gene is TRBJ1-1, the V gene TRBV6-5, with TRBD1 matching 9 bases. CDR1 is MNHEY, CDR2 SVGAGI, per germline. The CDR3 sequence is 12 residues long. The V gene end was trimmed by 8 bases and the J gene end by 10 bases; junction bases not matched to a gene: 8. The CDR3 here is CASGRTGVRAFF. DNA of the CDR3: TGTGCCAGCGGAAGGACAGGGGTGCGAGCTTTCTTT.

The V gene is TRBV9, the J gene TRBJ1-5; D is uncertain. Per germline, CDR1 SGDLS and CDR2 YYNGEE. Trimming stripped 5 bases from V and 4 bases from J, with 10 bases between. The CDR3 totals 13 residues. In nucleotides, the CDR3 is TGTGCCAGCAGTTCAGACATGAATCAGCCCCAGCATTTT. Translation: CASSSDMNQPQHF.